The 22 T cell receptor beta chains presented below share a single source sample, sequenced in a study of T cell responses to AZD1222 COVID-19 vaccine. Sequenced by immunoSEQ multiplex PCR; TCRdb stores in-frame clones only, minus some. The sample includes approximately 43,000 clones, approximately 90% of them seen just once. This sample comprised peripheral blood, obtained 28 days after the second AZD1222 dose. Receptors originate from an adult who received the AZD1222 COVID-19 vaccine.

V and J are TRBV27 and TRBJ2-1, with D tentatively TRBD2 (5 bases). Trimming pared 8 bases from V and 5 bases from J, leaving 19 bases between. Germline CDR1 MNHEY, CDR2 SMNVEV (reference sequence). The CDR3 totals 15 residues. CDR3 nucleotides: TGTGCCAGCCCGACGTGGACTGACTTAAACAATGAGCAGTTCTTC. Protein: CASPTWTDLNNEQFF.

This clone has only one observation. The chain carries TRBV6-5 and TRBJ1-2; D not resolved. CDR1 MNHEY and CDR2 SVGAGI come from the germline V gene. This CDR3 comprises 14 residues. Deletions cut 6 bases from V and 1 base from J, with 12 bases between. The CDR3 DNA reads as TGTGCCAGCAGGGGAACCTCAGTTAACTATGGCTACACCTTC. Its translation is CASRGTSVNYGYTF.

V usage is TRBV5-1 and J usage is TRBJ2-2, with D tentatively TRBD1 or TRBD2 (5 bases each). The V gene lost 7 bases and the J gene lost 4 bases, with 17 bases spanning the gap. The CDR3 is made up of 15 amino acids. Germline lookup yields CDR1 SGHRS and CDR2 YFSETQ. The CDR3 spells CASQLGRESTGELFF. CDR3 DNA sequence: TGCGCCAGCCAGCTTGGCAGGGAGAGCACCGGGGAGCTGTTTTTT.

CDR3 bases: TGTGCCAGCAGCTTTGGGCGACAAGACGCTGGAAACACCATATATTTT. Translating it yields CASSFGRQDAGNTIYF. The chain links TRBV5-5 to TRBJ1-3; D gene unclear. Trimming stripped 2 bases from V and 2 bases from J, with 14 bases between. The germline V gene has CDR1 SGHKS and CDR2 YYEKEE (reference sequence). The CDR3 has 16 amino acids.

CDR3 in DNA: TGTGCCAGCAGCCAGAGAAGCAATCAGCCCCAGCATTTT. The encoded protein is CASSQRSNQPQHF. The chain has TRBV3-1 (or the pseudogene TRBV3-2) and TRBJ1-5; D remains ambiguous. Germline V gives CDR1 LGHDT, CDR2 YNNKEL (reference sequence). V lost 3 bases and J lost 1, with 4 bases in between. The CDR3 is made up of 13 amino acids.

This clone was found a few times. This chain joins TRBV30 and TRBJ1-1; no clear D. The V gene lost 1 base and the J gene lost 1 base, with 10 bases spanning the gap. This CDR3 has 14 residues. Germline V lookup: CDR1 GTSNPN, CDR2 SVGIG (reference sequence). CDR3: CAWSAGMRNTEAFF. The DNA of the CDR3 is TGTGCCTGGAGTGCGGGGATGCGGAACACTGAAGCTTTCTTT. The full variable domain, its missing parts supplied by reference TRBV30 and TRBJ1-1, is SQTIHQWPATLVQPVGSPLSLECTVEGTSNPNLYWYRQAAGRGLQLLFYSVGIGQISSEVPQNLSASRPQDRQFILSSKKLLLSDSGFYLCAWSAGMRNTEAFFGQGTRLTVV.

The CDR3: CASSVPGNNGYTF. In nucleotides, the CDR3 is TGTGCCAGCAGCGTCCCGGGGAACAATGGCTACACCTTC. The V and J genes are TRBV9 and TRBJ1-2; D not certain. V was shortened by 2 bases and J by 6 bases, with 11 bases between the two germline ends. CDR3 length: 13 residues. CDR1 and CDR2 (germline): SGDLS, YYNGEE.

Here the CDR3 reads CASSVVGLAATGELFF. DNA of the CDR3: TGTGCCAGCAGCGTAGTAGGACTAGCGGCCACCGGGGAGCTGTTTTTT. V gene TRBV9 combines with J gene TRBJ2-2; 10 bases match TRBD2. CDR1 is SGDLS, CDR2 YYNGEE, per germline. V dropped 0 bases and J dropped 4; count of bases not matched to a gene: 3. The CDR3 has 16 amino acids.

The chain recombines TRBV30 with TRBJ2-5, with no clear D. This CDR3 has 12 amino acids. CDR1 and CDR2 from the germline V gene are GTSNPN and SVGIG (reference sequence). With 2 bases removed from V and 7 bases from J, the gap between germline ends came to 11 bases. The CDR3 loop is CAWSQVLRTQYF. In nucleotides, the CDR3 is TGTGCCTGGAGTCAAGTATTGAGGACCCAGTACTTC.

This chain connects TRBV7-3 to TRBJ1-2; 7 bases are shared with TRBD1. J was trimmed by 8 bases and V by 3 bases; bases with no gene match: 6. CDR3 length: 13 residues. Germline V gene data show CDR1 as SGHTA and CDR2 as FQGTGA. CDR3 region: CASSFIRGQGYTF. The CDR3, as DNA: TGTGCCAGCAGCTTCATAAGGGGGCAAGGCTACACCTTC.

The chain uses TRBV6-4 and TRBJ1-1; D might be TRBD1 (5 bases). Looked up from germline, CDR1 is MRHNA and CDR2 is SNTAGT. This CDR3 has 13 residues. V gave up 4 bases and J gave up 1 base, with 7 bases separating them. The CDR3 DNA follows: TGTGCCAGCAGTGCGGGGGGGAACACTGAAGCTTTCTTT. Translated, it gives CASSAGGNTEAFF.

CDR3 loop: CASNRLIGTGEVNEQFF. In DNA, the CDR3 is TGTGCCAGCAATCGGCTAATCGGGACAGGGGAAGTGAATGAGCAGTTCTTC. The chain has TRBV6-6 and TRBJ2-1; 10 bases align to TRBD1. The germline CDR1 and CDR2 sequences are MNHNY and SVGAGI (reference sequence). The CDR3 length is 17 residues. V was pared by 7 bases and J by 7 bases, with 16 bases of the junction left unmatched.

The chain combines TRBV9 with TRBJ2-1, with TRBD2 identical over 11 bases. In germline, CDR1 is SGDLS, CDR2 YYNGEE. The CDR3 has 15 residues. V dropped 3 bases and J dropped 9; count of bases not matched to a gene: 8. CDR3 bases: TGTGCCAGCAGCGCAGCAGGCCTAGCGGGGGGTGAGCAGTTCTTC. This sequence encodes CASSAAGLAGGEQFF.

This rearrangement joins TRBV5-1 to TRBJ2-5; 10 bases match TRBD2. Germline CDR1 reads SGHRS; CDR2 reads YFSETQ. V trimming: 3 bases; J trimming: 4 bases; junction bases outside the gene matches: 6. The CDR3 loop spans 15 amino acids. CDR3 coding DNA: TGCGCCAGCAGCTGGTCTAGCGGGAGTGCAGAGACCCAGTACTTC. Translated: CASSWSSGSAETQYF.

CDR3 protein: CASSSGRNTGELFF. CDR3 sequence (DNA): TGTGCCAGTAGTAGCGGGAGGAACACCGGGGAGCTGTTTTTT. J is TRBJ2-2 and V is TRBV19; 7 nucleotides align to TRBD2. The CDR3 has 14 residues. Germline V gene lookup returns CDR1 LNHDA and CDR2 SQIVND (reference sequence). Trimming at V came to 4 bases and at J to 1 base, leaving 0 bases not matched to a gene.

CDR3 DNA sequence: TGTGCCAGCAGTTCGGACTTAGCGAATGAGCAGTTCTTC. This codes for CASSSDLANEQFF. V and J are TRBV6-5 and TRBJ2-1; perhaps TRBD2 as D (5 bases). V was trimmed by 4 bases and J by 7 bases, leaving 11 bases between them. The CDR3 runs to 13 residues. CDR1 is MNHEY, CDR2 SVGAGI, per germline.

The chain couples TRBV2 to TRBJ1-5, with D unresolved. Trimming left V 3 bases short and J 0 bases short, with 6 bases between. Germline lookup yields CDR1 SNHLY and CDR2 FYNNEI. This CDR3 is 14 amino acids long. The CDR3 sequence: CASSEENSNQPQHF. CDR3 bases: TGTGCCAGCAGTGAGGAAAATAGCAATCAGCCCCAGCATTTT.

The chain links TRBV5-6 to TRBJ1-2, with 7 bases identical to TRBD1. V was clipped by 0 bases and J by 2 bases; unmatched bases: 4. The germline V gene has CDR1 SGHDT and CDR2 YYEEEE. CDR3 length: 15 residues. The CDR3 is CASSLAGTANYGYTF. For the CDR3, the DNA is TGTGCCAGCAGCTTGGCGGGGACAGCAAACTATGGCTACACCTTC.

This clone was counted once. The rearrangement uses TRBV14 and TRBJ2-2, with D possibly TRBD2 on 6 matching bases. V was trimmed by 4 bases and J by 2 bases, leaving 8 bases between them. Germline-derived CDR1 and CDR2 are SGHDN and FVKESK. The CDR3 has 14 amino acids. In DNA, the CDR3 is TGTGCCAGCAGCCCGGGACTCAACACCGGGGAGCTGTTTTTT. Translated: CASSPGLNTGELFF.

The chain joins TRBV4-3 to TRBJ1-6; TRBD1 is a possible D gene (6 bases). From germline, CDR1 is LGHNA and CDR2 YSLEER. The length of the CDR3 is 17 residues. V shed 4 bases and J shed 7 bases, with 20 bases lying between them. The CDR3: CASSPKGGQGRNSPLHF. The CDR3 DNA sequence: TGCGCCAGCAGCCCGAAAGGAGGTCAGGGGCGGAATTCACCCCTCCACTTT.

This chain joins TRBV12-3 or TRBV12-4 and TRBJ2-2, with unresolved D. This CDR3 has 13 residues. V lost 3 bases, J lost 7 bases, and 9 bases lay in between. CDR3 DNA sequence: TGTGCCAGCAGTTTCGTGGCGATCGGGGAGCTGTTTTTT. It specifies CASSFVAIGELFF.

The J gene is TRBJ1-2, the V gene TRBV6-1; 9 bases align to TRBD1. CDR1 is MNHNS and CDR2 is SASEGT in the germline V gene. The V and J ends lost 2 bases and 8 bases, in that order; junction bases with no gene match: 9. CDR3 length: 15 residues. CDR3 sequence: CASSELGQGSGGYTF. CDR3 coding DNA: TGTGCCAGCAGTGAACTGGGACAGGGTTCAGGAGGCTACACCTTC.